This TCR beta chain was sequenced during a study of blood T cells in healthy people across ages. Overall study results and limits: Comparison with aged donors showed that long-lived donors had more naive CD4+ cells and higher diversity.

Using a J-beta primer mix together with a sample-barcoded 5' primer, a second PCR was run for roughly 7 to 11 cycles. TCRdb passed the 5' RACE reads through MiXCR, listing each CDR3 protein once. The data show 790,000 or so distinct CDR3 sequences, 35% to 50% seen once. The V gene's germline CDR1 is MNHEY and CDR2 SVGAGI. This CDR3 has 14 amino acids. V lost 2 bases, J lost 7 bases, and 11 bases lay in between. This clonotype has a handful of counts. Its matching antigen is unknown. The chain joins TRBV6-5 to TRBJ2-2, with a possible D match to TRBD1 (6 bases). The TCR comes from an elderly man in good health. The sample consisted of blood. The CDR3 loop reads CASSYGAGVGELFF. DNA for the CDR3: TGTGCCAGCAGTTACGGGGCAGGGGTCGGGGAGCTGTTTTTT.